This T cell receptor (beta chain) was captured in a study of blood T cell repertoires in COVID-19. Across the whole study: Collection of acute and convalescent COVID-19 samples took place in the United States, Italy and Spain.

Original data processing: Reference gene primer amplification in the assay estimated nucleated cell counts. Profiling relied on immunoSEQ multiplex PCR, and the TCRdb table lists in-frame clones only, not all of them. The DNA was the basis for D and trimming; V, J and clone size are from that table. The table includes about 360,000 clones, more than 70% detected once. This study enrolled people aged about 18 to 100 from under 25 US geographic areas. Recovery among Cohort 3 donors was established by two negative PCRs, clearance, or symptom resolution. Germline CDR1 and CDR2: SGHRS and YFSETQ. CDR3 length: 14 residues. V gave up 0 bases and J gave up 9 bases; unmatched junction bases: 6.

Material for sequencing was PBMCs or T cells enriched from blood (not recorded which). The receptor's source is a man under 40 who had recovered from COVID-19. The rearrangement uses TRBV5-1 and TRBJ2-1, with 7 bases aligning to TRBD2. The CDR3 spells CASSLGDYRREQFF. The CDR3 bases are TGCGCCAGCAGCTTGGGGGACTACCGGCGTGAGCAGTTCTTC.